These 14 T cell receptor beta chains were sequenced from one sample in a study of shared clonotypes between healthy human individuals. The table came from immunoSEQ multiplex PCR; TCRdb's copy has only in-frame clones and leaves some out. Here the sample spans about a million clones, approximately 76% being singletons. Sequencing was done on a sample of memory CD4+ T cells sorted from blood. Noted subset: CD45RA-negative fraction. Receptor source: a man aged 18 to 29 in good health.

The rearrangement joins TRBV6-1 to TRBJ1-1; D not certain. Trimming cost V 2 bases and J 0 bases, with 10 bases left between them. The CDR3 sequence is 15 residues long. Germline V gene sequence: CDR1 MNHNS, CDR2 SASEGT. The chain's CDR3 is CASSEFGFMNTEAFF. CDR3 coding DNA: TGTGCCAGCAGTGAATTCGGGTTTATGAACACTGAAGCTTTCTTT.

This clone was counted between two and nine times. The chain uses TRBV21-1 and TRBJ1-5. TRBV21-1 is classified as a pseudogene. The CDR3 has 15 amino acids. The CDR3 DNA sequence: TGTGCCAGCAGCGCAACGGTGGGGTGCAATCAGCCCCAGCATTTT. It encodes CASSATVGCNQPQHF.

The genes are TRBV5-1 and TRBJ2-3; 8 nucleotides line up with TRBD2. The CDR3 has 14 residues. Germline V gene lookup returns CDR1 SGHRS and CDR2 YFSETQ. J lost 3 bases, V lost 9 bases, and 9 bases had no gene match. The chain's CDR3 is CATCGGGPTDTQYF. The CDR3 DNA sequence: TGCGCCACATGCGGCGGGGGGCCTACAGATACGCAGTATTTT.

This rearrangement joins TRBV5-1 to TRBJ2-7, with TRBD1 matching over 7 bases. Germline lookup yields CDR1 SGHRS and CDR2 YFSETQ. The CDR3 is 11 amino acids. The V gene end was trimmed by 6 bases and the J gene end by 4 bases; junction bases not matched to a gene: 1. Written as DNA, the CDR3 is TGCGCCAGCACACAGGGGTACGAGCAGTACTTC. Encoded protein: CASTQGYEQYF.

This clone was detected ten times or more. Within the sample, other DNA sequences also encode this same CDR3. The chain carries TRBV5-1 and TRBJ2-5; tentatively, D is TRBD1 or TRBD2 (5 bases each). The CDR3 runs 17 residues. Germline loops: CDR1 SGHRS, CDR2 YFSETQ. The V end was cut by 0 bases, the J end by 2 bases, with 17 bases between. DNA of the CDR3: TGCGCCAGCAGCTTGGGGGCTGTGGGACCCTTACAAGAGACCCAGTACTTC. The encoded protein is CASSLGAVGPLQETQYF.

This clone was detected a few times. This rearrangement joins TRBV11-2 to TRBJ2-5; the D gene is possibly TRBD2 (6 bases). V lost 6 bases, J lost 2 bases, and 19 bases lay in between. CDR3 length equals 16 residues. Looked up from germline, CDR1 is SGHAT and CDR2 is FQNNGV. The CDR3 protein is CASSPMGGSGQETQYF. In DNA, the CDR3 is TGTGCCAGCAGTCCAATGGGGGGATCCGGGCAAGAGACCCAGTACTTC.

This clone turned up a few times. With a much larger clone just one base away, this may be a read error. This CDR3 is also generated by other DNA sequences in the sample. The chain links TRBV7-9 to TRBJ2-5; D call uncertain. The CDR3 contains 11 residues. The V end lost 3 bases, the J end lost 1 base, and 0 bases lay between the germline ends. Germline-derived CDR1 and CDR2 are SEHNR and FQNEAQ (reference sequence). CDR3 nucleotide sequence: TGTGCCAGCAGCTTCCAAGAGACCCAGTACTTC. Protein sequence: CASSFQETQYF. Based on the CDR3 plus reference TRBV7-9 and TRBJ2-5, the full variable domain is DTGVSQNPRHKITKRGQNVTFRCDPISEHNRLYWYRQTLGQGPEFLTYFQNEAQLEKSRLLSDRFSAERPKGSFSTLEIQRTEQGDSAMYLCASSFQETQYFGPGTRLLVL.

This clone was counted once. The same CDR3 arises from other DNA sequences in this sample as well. The rearrangement uses TRBV19 and TRBJ2-3; the D gene is possibly TRBD1 (6 bases). With 5 bases removed from V and 3 bases from J, the gap between germline ends came to 12 bases. Germline V CDR1 and CDR2: LNHDA, SQIVND (reference sequence). CDR3 length: 14 amino acids. CDR3 region: CASSRGGGTDTQYF. CDR3 sequence (DNA): TGTGCCAGTAGTCGTGGGGGCGGGACAGATACGCAGTATTTT.

The chain links TRBV4-3 to TRBJ2-1, with 15 bases that match TRBD2. J gave up 9 bases and V 4 bases, and 10 bases lay outside the gene matches. CDR1 is LGHNA and CDR2 is YSLEER in the germline V gene. This CDR3 comprises 17 residues. The CDR3 protein is CASSPNLGLAGGTEQFF. The DNA for the CDR3 is TGCGCCAGCAGCCCGAACCTCGGACTAGCGGGAGGGACTGAGCAGTTCTTC.

The chain employs TRBV27 and TRBJ1-6, with D unresolved. CDR1 is MNHEY, CDR2 SMNVEV, per germline (reference sequence). The CDR3 has 13 residues. V lost 10 bases, J lost 3 bases, and 10 bases lay in between. CDR3 protein: CATRADYNSPLHF. CDR3 sequence (DNA): TGTGCCACCCGGGCGGACTATAATTCACCCCTCCACTTT.

J is TRBJ1-5 and V is TRBV10-2, with D maybe TRBD1 (5 bases). CDR1 and CDR2 (germline): WSHSY, SAAADI. V lost 8 bases and J 9 bases, leaving 20 bases between the germline ends. The CDR3 is made up of 14 amino acids. For the CDR3, the DNA is TGCGCCAGCCGGGACGGGACCGGGGATCGGCCCCAGCATTTT. Its translation: CASRDGTGDRPQHF.

This rearrangement joins TRBV2 to TRBJ2-5; D might be TRBD2 (5 bases). V was clipped by 4 bases and J by 2 bases, with 14 bases between them. There are 15 residues in the CDR3. Looked up from germline, CDR1 is SNHLY and CDR2 is FYNNEI. CDR3 in DNA: TGTGCCAGCAGTGTGTTGGGAGTCAGACAAGAGACCCAGTACTTC. It encodes CASSVLGVRQETQYF.

In the case of this clone: This sample includes further DNA sequences coding for the same CDR3. V is TRBV6-5 and J is TRBJ1-6; perhaps TRBD1 as D (5 bases). From germline, CDR1 is MNHEY and CDR2 SVGAGI. V was trimmed by 6 bases and J by 7 bases, leaving 10 bases between them. The CDR3 extends over 13 amino acids. The CDR3: CASRGRSNSPLHF. The CDR3 DNA reads as TGTGCCAGCAGGGGACGGTCCAATTCACCCCTCCACTTT.

This sequence joins TRBV30 and TRBJ2-7, with a tentative D call TRBD1 (6 bases). Germline-derived CDR1 and CDR2 are GTSNPN and SVGIG (reference sequence). V gave up 8 bases and J gave up 6 bases, with 20 bases separating them. The CDR3 is 13 residues long. The CDR3 here is CAGYRAGVSEQYF. The CDR3 DNA reads as TGTGCCGGATACAGGGCCGGGGTAAGCGAGCAGTACTTC.